This T cell receptor (beta chain) is drawn from a study of blood T cells in healthy people across ages (dated by TCRdb to the mid-2010s). Looking at the study overall: In model experiments, template switching captured about one uniquely barcoded TCR beta cDNA molecule for every two T cells. Four age groups were formed from the donors: young (average roughly 16 years), middle-aged (approximately 40), aged (about 62) and long-lived (roughly 88). To avoid experimental bias, donors of different ages were randomly spread across the sequencing lanes. The study analyzed two additional independent replicas of 1 million unique cDNA reads from the same blood draw for two donors, one aged 18 to 29 and one aged 80 or older. Using deep sequencing normalized with unique cDNA molecular identifiers, the study measured how TCR beta repertoire diversity changes with age.

A remark on this clonotype: The target of this receptor is not known. No much larger clonotype is one base removed from it; base qualities were not supplied.

Study-level results and caveats: Compared with the aged group, the long-lived group had more naive CD4+ T cells, fewer expanded clones and increased TCR diversity, suggesting age selection. Estimates of total diversity based on one million sequenced T cells were considered lower bounds and underestimates. Because donor CMV infection status was unknown, age-related changes in expanded clonotypes were potentially confounded. As age increased, observed TCR beta diversity per million T cells dropped in a roughly linear way, and a significant reduction was already evident by age around 41. There was a strong correlation between observed TCR beta diversity and the percentage of naive T cells measured by flow cytometry. Conclusive comparison of naive and antigen-experienced compartments was prevented by the profiling of bulk unsorted PBMCs.

Systemically healthy Caucasian individuals from Russia, roughly 40 in total and aged about 6 to 100 years, were included as donors. Each donor gave roughly 9 milliliters of peripheral blood, drawn into EDTA-treated Vacutainer tubes. PBMCs were isolated by Ficoll-Paque density-gradient centrifugation, with at least 6 million obtained per sample. Total RNA, at least 6 micrograms per sample, was extracted from PBMCs with Trizol reagent. Naive CD45RAhigh/CD27high T cell percentages were measured by flow cytometry on a PBMC aliquot from every donor. From cysteine to phenylalanine, the CDR3 is 16 amino acids long. Only the CDR3 part of the read is kept: 48 bases, read in frame from the first base. The germline ends are 11 bases apart after V is trimmed by 0 bases and J by 1 base. CDR1 LGHNA and CDR2 YSLEER are derived from the germline V gene. Preparation of the library involved 5' RACE. Sequencing took place on an Illumina HiSeq 2500. The second PCR ran for roughly 6 to 11 cycles and used a J-beta primer mix along with a sample-barcoded 5' primer. A template-switch 5' adaptor carrying 12 random nucleotides introduced a unique molecular identifier onto each TCR beta cDNA molecule. Each sample yielded at least 3 million CDR3-containing paired-end reads. First-strand cDNA was synthesized from all RNA with the Mint cDNA synthesis kit, primed by a TRBC-specific oligonucleotide. Following uracil-DNA glycosylase treatment, all cDNA underwent a first 18-cycle PCR with the universal primers M1SS and BC2_uni_R. Per the source publication's procedure: For normalization, 1 million high-quality reads were randomly selected from each sample, with every read carrying a distinct molecular identifier. Reads sharing molecular identifiers were discarded rather than binned into consensus sequences. MiTCR, with a Q25 quality threshold and the strictest error-elimination algorithm, was used for CDR3 identification, clonotype clustering and error correction. A nonparametric unseen species model using Euler transformation provided a lower-bound estimate of total TCR beta diversity. The public reads were quality trimmed at Q25 with fastp and then assembled into clones with MiXCR by TCRdb, keeping productive beta chains. Each CDR3 protein appears once, grouped with its most common genes and DNA. The V and J calls and clone size come from TCRdb's table, not from the authors' own analysis. The sample table contains about 580,000 distinct CDR3 sequences; only one count was recorded for around 50% of them. Under 30% of the sample goes to the ten largest clones.

Rearrangement joined TRBV4-3 to TRBJ2-3; the D segment could be TRBD2, given 5 matching bases. The source is an older man in good health. The sequencing sample was made of blood. The CDR3: CASSQEGRAGTDTQYF. The DNA sequence reads TGCGCCAGCAGCCAAGAAGGACGAGCGGGCACAGATACGCAGTATTTT.